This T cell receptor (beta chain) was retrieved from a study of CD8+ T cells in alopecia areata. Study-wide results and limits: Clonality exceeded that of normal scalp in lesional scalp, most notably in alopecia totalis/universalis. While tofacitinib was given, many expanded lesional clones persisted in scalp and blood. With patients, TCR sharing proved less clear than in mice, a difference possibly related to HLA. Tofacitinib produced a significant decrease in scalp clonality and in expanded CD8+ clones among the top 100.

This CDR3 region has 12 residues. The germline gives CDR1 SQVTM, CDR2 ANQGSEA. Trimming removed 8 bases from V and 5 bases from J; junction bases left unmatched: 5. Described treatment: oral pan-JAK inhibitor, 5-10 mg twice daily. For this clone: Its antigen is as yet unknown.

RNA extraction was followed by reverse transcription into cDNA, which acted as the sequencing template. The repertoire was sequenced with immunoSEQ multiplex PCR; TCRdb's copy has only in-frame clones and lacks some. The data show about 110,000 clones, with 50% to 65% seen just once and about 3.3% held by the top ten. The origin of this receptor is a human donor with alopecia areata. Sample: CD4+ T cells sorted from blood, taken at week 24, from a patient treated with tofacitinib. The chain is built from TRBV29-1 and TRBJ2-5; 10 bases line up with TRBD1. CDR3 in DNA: TGCAGCATGGACAGGGGGAGGGAGACCCAGTACTTC. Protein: CSMDRGRETQYF.